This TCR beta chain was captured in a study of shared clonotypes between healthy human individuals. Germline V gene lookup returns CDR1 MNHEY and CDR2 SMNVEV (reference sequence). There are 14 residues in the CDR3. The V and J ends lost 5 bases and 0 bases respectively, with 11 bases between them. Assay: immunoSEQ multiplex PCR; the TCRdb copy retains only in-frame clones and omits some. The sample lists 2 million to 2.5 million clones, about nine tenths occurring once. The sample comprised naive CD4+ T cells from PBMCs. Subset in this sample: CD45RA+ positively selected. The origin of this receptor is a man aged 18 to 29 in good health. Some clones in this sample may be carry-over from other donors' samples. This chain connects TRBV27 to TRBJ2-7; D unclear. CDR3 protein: CASSIRISSYEQYF. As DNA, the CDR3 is TGTGCCAGCAGTATTAGGATAAGCTCCTACGAGCAGTACTTC.